The rows below give T cell receptor beta chains drawn from one sample of a study of T-cell memory formation after mild COVID-19. TCRdb processed the 5' RACE reads anew with MiXCR; each CDR3 protein has one entry. The sample shows around 99,000 distinct CDR3 sequences, roughly 14% of them seen only once. The sequencing sample was made of PBMCs or a T cell subset sorted from them (not recorded which). Receptors were obtained from a man younger than 35 who had mild COVID-19 (a few samples of this study predate the infection). Cell type and time point are not known. Both conserved end residues are part of each CDR3. D genes are given only for firm matches. Clone size, where shown, is once, few, many, or a class for clones that have expanded.

j_call v_call d_call clone_size cdr3_nt cdr3_aa
TRBJ2-1 TRBV4-3 TRBD1 . TGCGCCAGCAGCCATCCGACAGGGGGCGCGGGGTATGAGCAGTTCTTC CASSHPTGGAGYEQFF
TRBJ2-1 TRBV12-3/TRBV12-4 TRBD2 . TGTGCCAGCAGTCCCTCCAACCTACTAGCGGGGGTGAGGTTCTTC CASSPSNLLAGVRFF
TRBJ2-1 TRBV27 . few TGTGCCAGCAGTTTATCGAACGGTTTCAACTACAATGAGCAGTTCTTC CASSLSNGFNYNEQFF
TRBJ1-6 TRBV27 . few TGTGCCAGCAGTTTCATCGACAGCCTAAATTCACCCCTCCACTTT CASSFIDSLNSPLHF
TRBJ1-2 TRBV5-8 TRBD1 . TGTGCCAGCAGCCAACCGGACAGGGCTACAGCTAACTATGGCTACACCTTC CASSQPDRATANYGYTF
TRBJ2-5 TRBV6-6 . . TGTGCCAGCAGTTACTACGGGACATTCCAAGAGACCCAGTACTTC CASSYYGTFQETQYF
TRBJ1-5 TRBV5-5 . . TGTGCCAGCAGCTTGGGGGGGGCTGGGTTTTCTCAGCCCCAGCATTTT CASSLGGAGFSQPQHF
TRBJ1-5 TRBV24-1 . once TGTGCCACCAGTGATTTGCAAAGCAATCAGCCCGAGCATTTT CATSDLQSNQPEHF
TRBJ1-1 TRBV4-1 TRBD1 . TGCGCCAGCAGCCGAAGCCAGGGGGTAGGCACTGAAGCTTTCTTT CASSRSQGVGTEAFF
TRBJ2-2 TRBV4-3 . few TGCGCCAGCAGCCAGGCGGTTGGGGAGCTGTTTTTT CASSQAVGELFF
TRBJ2-1 TRBV9 . . TGTGCCAGCAGCTTTGGGGGGACCTCCTACAATGAGCAGTTCTTC CASSFGGTSYNEQFF
TRBJ2-7 TRBV4-1 TRBD2 . TGCGCCAGCAGCCAAGAGAGTAGCGGGGCCTACTACGAGCAGTACTTC CASSQESSGAYYEQYF
TRBJ2-3 TRBV7-9 TRBD2 few TGTGCCAGCAGCTTAGTTCCGGCGGGGGGGCCTACAGATACGCAGTATTTT CASSLVPAGGPTDTQYF
TRBJ1-1 TRBV12-3/TRBV12-4 TRBD1 few TGTGCCAGCAGCCCTGACAGGGGGGAACGAAAATTCACTGAAGCTTTCTTT CASSPDRGERKFTEAFF
TRBJ2-3 TRBV6-5 TRBD2 . TGTGCCAGCAGTCGCGTTCGGGGGGGCCCAGATACGCAGTATTTT CASSRVRGGPDTQYF
TRBJ2-2 TRBV5-6 . . TGTGCCAGCAGCTTAAGCGAGACACAAACCGGGGAGCTGTTTTTT CASSLSETQTGELFF
TRBJ2-1 TRBV4-1 . few TGCGCCAGCAGCCAAGATCCAGTGAATGAGCAGTTCTTC CASSQDPVNEQFF
TRBJ1-2 TRBV4-1 . . TGCGCCAGCAGCCAAACCCCGAGTGGCAGTCCCTATGGCTACACCTTC CASSQTPSGSPYGYTF
TRBJ2-1 TRBV9 . . . CASSARSDFGNEQFF
TRBJ1-2 TRBV12-3/TRBV12-4 . few TGTGCCAGCAGCCAAGACGGCTATGGCTACACCTTC CASSQDGYGYTF
TRBJ2-4 TRBV7-9 . . TGTGCCAGCAGCTTAGGGGCGGGGCATCTGGACATTCAGTACTTC CASSLGAGHLDIQYF
TRBJ2-7 TRBV19 . few TGTGCCAGTAGTATTGTAGGGGGACCCTACGAGCAGTACTTC CASSIVGGPYEQYF
TRBJ1-1 TRBV10-3 . few TGTGCCATCAGAACAGGGTCGGGTGAAGCTTTCTTT CAIRTGSGEAFF
TRBJ2-3 TRBV4-3 . few TGCGCCAGCAGCCAAGATAGGCGGGGGCTCCTCACAGATACGCAGTATTTT CASSQDRRGLLTDTQYF
TRBJ2-7 TRBV30 TRBD1 . TGTGCCTGTCGGTGGGCAGGACAGGAGCCATTACGCAGGTTGGAGCAGTACTTC CACRWAGQEPLRRLEQYF
TRBJ1-1 TRBV4-1 . . TGCGCCAGCAGCCAAGACACCAGGGGCACTGAAGCTTTCTTT CASSQDTRGTEAFF
TRBJ2-2 TRBV11-2 TRBD2 . TGTGCCAGCAGCTTAGCTACTAGCGGGGGCACAGGGGAGCTGTTTTTT CASSLATSGGTGELFF
TRBJ2-3 TRBV4-3 . few TGCGCCAGCAGCCTCACCTCCGGAGATACGCAGTATTTT CASSLTSGDTQYF
TRBJ1-2 TRBV4-3 . many TGCGCCAGCAGCCAAGGAGGGGACTATGGCTACACCTTC CASSQGGDYGYTF
TRBJ1-4 TRBV6-5 TRBD1 few TGTGCCAGCAGTTACGACCAGGGGGGAGAAAAACTGTTTTTT CASSYDQGGEKLFF
TRBJ1-1 TRBV4-3 TRBD1 many TGCGCCAGCAGCCAAGTACAGGGGGAGGCTGAAGCTTTCTTT CASSQVQGEAEAFF
TRBJ2-1 TRBV5-4 . few TGTGCCAGCAGCTTTGCGTTGGGGGGACATGAGCAGTTCTTC CASSFALGGHEQFF
TRBJ2-5 TRBV4-3 TRBD1 . TGCGCCAGCAGCCAGGGGACAGGGGGAGAGACCCAGTACTTC CASSQGTGGETQYF
TRBJ2-7 TRBV20-1 . once TGCAGTGCTAGAGAAAAGCGTAACAGAGGCGAGCAGTACTTC CSAREKRNRGEQYF
TRBJ2-1 TRBV3-1 . many TGTGCCAGCAGCCCCGGGGGGCGAAATGAGCAGTTCTTC CASSPGGRNEQFF
TRBJ2-7 TRBV15 . . TGTGCCACCAGCAGAGTGTTGGGCAGGGGAAACGAGCAGTACTTC CATSRVLGRGNEQYF
TRBJ2-7 TRBV5-6 . few TGTGCCAGCAGCTTTGGGTCACGGCACGAGCAGTACTTC CASSFGSRHEQYF
TRBJ2-3 TRBV6-2/TRBV6-3 TRBD2 few TGTGCCAGCAGTTTTTCTATAGCCGGGACTAGCGGGGGAACGACAGATACGCAGTATTTT CASSFSIAGTSGGTTDTQYF
TRBJ2-5 TRBV6-2/TRBV6-3 . . TGTGCCACCTCATGGGGGTACTTC CATSWGYF
TRBJ2-2 TRBV6-5 TRBD2 few TGTGCCAGCAGTTATGGCGTAGCGGGGGACAATGTCGTCACCGGGGAGCTGTTTTTT CASSYGVAGDNVVTGELFF
TRBJ2-4 TRBV6-6 TRBD2 few TGTGCCAGCAGTTACCCAGGACTAGTTGGTATAGACATTCAGTACTTC CASSYPGLVGIDIQYF
TRBJ2-2 TRBV7-3 . few TGTGCCAGCAGCCCCACAGGGAGTGGGGCCGGGGAGCTGTTTTTT CASSPTGSGAGELFF
TRBJ1-1 TRBV29-1 . . TGCAGCGTTGAGGGTCGGCCCCAACAGAACACTGAAGCTTTCTTT CSVEGRPQQNTEAFF
TRBJ2-2 TRBV29-1 . . TGCAGCGTTGTAAGGCGCGCCGGGGAGCTGTTTTTT CSVVRRAGELFF
TRBJ1-6 TRBV7-9 . . TGTGCCAGCAGCTCGACACGGAGCGTCTATAATTCACCCCTCCACTTT CASSSTRSVYNSPLHF
TRBJ1-2 TRBV3-1 TRBD1 . TGTGCCAGCAGCCAATGGAAAAGGGGGCGCAACTATGGCTACACCTTC CASSQWKRGRNYGYTF
TRBJ2-7 TRBV29-1 . few TGCAGCGTGGCCGTGTGGACGGATTTTTACGAGCAGTACTTC CSVAVWTDFYEQYF
TRBJ1-1 TRBV29-1 TRBD1 . TGCAGCGTCGGCCGACAGGGGAATACTGAAGCTTTCTTT CSVGRQGNTEAFF